The clone carrying this T cell receptor (beta chain) was recorded once. Trimming stripped 9 bases from V and 2 bases from J, with 13 bases between. The CDR3 spans 13 residues. Germline CDR1 SNHLY, CDR2 FYNNEI. The entry originates in a study of blood T cell repertoires in COVID-19. The overall study: Acute and convalescent COVID-19 specimens originated in the United States, Italy and Spain. The analysed material was cDNA or gDNA that came from T cells, B-cell-depleted T cells, or PBMCs.

Assay: immunoSEQ multiplex PCR; the TCRdb copy retains only in-frame clones and omits some. The sample includes around 250,000 clones, 70% to 90% of them seen just once. Specimen: peripheral blood. The V and J genes are TRBV2 and TRBJ1-2; D is uncertain. The TCR sequence derives from a man in his sixties with acute or convalescent COVID-19. The CDR3 DNA is TGTGCCAGTCAGTGGCAAGAAAACTATGGCTACACCTTC. The encoded protein is CASQWQENYGYTF.